This T cell receptor (beta chain) was recovered during a study of shared clonotypes between healthy human individuals. Study as a whole: Two women and three men aged 18 to 49 made up the donors. Regarding the study as a whole: Sequencing depth was expected to influence donor clonotype sharing.

Turning to this clone: Its antigen is unidentified.

How the authors handled the data: Filtering of immunoSEQ junctional sequences could not match full-length read filtering. Produced via immunoSEQ multiplex PCR; TCRdb's table is partial and in-frame only. V and J calls and clone size come straight from that table; D and trimming were deduced from the DNA. The table lists 650,000 to 800,000 clones, approximately 90% of them singletons, with about 24% in the top ten. J gave up 7 bases and V 4 bases, and 8 bases lay outside the gene matches. The V gene's germline CDR1 is SGDLS and CDR2 YYNGEE. CDR3 length: 16 residues. CD8 cells classed as naive were CD45RO-negative and positively selected for CCR7, excluding terminally differentiated effector memory CD45RA+ cells.

This chain joins TRBV9 and TRBJ2-1; 13 bases fit TRBD2. This clonotype was obtained from a man aged 30 to 45 in good health. Sequenced sample: naive CD8+ T cells sorted from blood. The CDR3 is CASSSGTSGASNEQFF. CDR3 bases: TGTGCCAGCAGCTCTGGGACTAGCGGGGCCTCAAATGAGCAGTTCTTC.